One sample yielded the 25 T cell receptor beta chains listed below, sequenced in a study of T cell repertoires in cytomegalovirus infection. TCRdb passed the reads through MiXCR, listing each CDR3 protein once. The repertoire holds more than 200,000 distinct CDR3 sequences, with approximately 8.3% as singletons. The sequenced sample was PBMCs. The source is a human donor in good health (CMV status not recorded). Some clones in this sample may be carry-over from other donors' samples.

This clonotype has a count of ten or more. The chain uses TRBV7-8 and TRBJ2-4; TRBD2 agrees at 9 bases. The CDR3 extends over 16 amino acids. Unmatched junction bases numbered 13, after V lost 1 base and J lost 12 bases. CDR1 and CDR2 from the germline V gene are SGHVS and FQNEAQ. The CDR3 DNA reads TGTGCCAGCAGCTTAGTAGGTAGCGGGAGATTGACGGATCAGTACTTC. The encoded protein is CASSLVGSGRLTDQYF.

At least ten counts were recorded for this clonotype. The chain uses TRBV7-8 and TRBJ2-7, with unresolved D. The CDR3 extends over 11 amino acids. V lost 2 bases, J lost 5 bases, and 4 bases lay in between. CDR1 and CDR2 from the germline V gene are SGHVS and FQNEAQ. The CDR3 region is CASSLHDEQYF. Written as DNA, the CDR3 is TGTGCCAGCAGCTTACACGACGAGCAGTACTTC.

V and J are TRBV5-6 and TRBJ2-5, with D perhaps TRBD2 (5 bases). The CDR3 runs 13 residues. V lost 0 bases to trimming and J lost 5 bases, with 8 bases between them. The V gene's germline CDR1 is SGHDT and CDR2 YYEEEE. CDR3 region: CASSLVRDETQYF. CDR3 coding DNA: TGTGCCAGCAGCTTGGTTCGGGATGAGACCCAGTACTTC. The entire variable domain, with the rest obtained from reference TRBV5-6 and TRBJ2-5, is as follows: DAGVTQSPTHLIKTRGQQVTLRCSPKSGHDTVSWYQQALGQGPQFIFQYYEEEERQRGNFPDRFSGHQFPNYSSELNVNALLLGDSALYLCASSLVRDETQYFGPGTRLLVL.

The table lists this clonotype with many counts. The gene calls are TRBV19 and TRBJ1-5, with no clear D. V was shortened by 5 bases and J by 5 bases, with 10 bases between the two germline ends. The germline V gene encodes CDR1 LNHDA and CDR2 SQIVND (reference sequence). CDR3 length: 13 amino acids. The CDR3, as DNA: TGTGCCAGTAGTCCAAGGCCAGATCAGCCCCAGCATTTT. This translates into CASSPRPDQPQHF.

V gene TRBV7-2 combines with J gene TRBJ2-5; no clear D gene. From germline, CDR1 is SGHTA and CDR2 FQGNSA. The V and J ends lost 5 bases and 5 bases respectively, with 6 bases between them. There are 11 residues in the CDR3. The CDR3 DNA is TGTGCCAGCAGCATCCGGGAGACCCAGTACTTC. Its protein product is CASSIRETQYF.

This clonotype was seen ten or more times. The chain employs TRBV7-2 and TRBJ2-7; 8 bases are a match to TRBD2. Trimming cost V 5 bases and J 8 bases; bases outside gene matches: 11. The CDR3 consists of 14 residues. Germline-derived CDR1 and CDR2 are SGHTA and FQGNSA. CDR3 sequence (DNA): TGTGCCAGCAGCCCTAAGCGGGGGCCCTCCCAGCAGTACTTC. Protein sequence: CASSPKRGPSQQYF.

This clonotype was seen at least ten times. The chain couples TRBV7-2 to TRBJ2-7; a weak D match, TRBD1 (6 bases). Germline-derived CDR1 and CDR2 are SGHTA and FQGNSA. CDR3 length: 13 residues. V lost 3 bases and J 5 bases, leaving 11 bases between the germline ends. The DNA of the CDR3 is TGTGCCAGCAGCTTTACAGGGATACACGAGCAGTACTTC. Protein: CASSFTGIHEQYF.

The chain has TRBV28 and TRBJ2-5, with 7 nucleotides matching TRBD2. From germline, CDR1 is MDHEN and CDR2 SYDVKM. This CDR3 is built from 14 residues. Trimming removed 5 bases from V and 4 bases from J; junction bases left unmatched: 7. As DNA, the CDR3 is TGTGCCAGCAGTCCCAGCGGGGCGCCAGAGACCCAGTACTTC. Amino acid sequence: CASSPSGAPETQYF.

This clonotype has a handful of counts. V usage is TRBV14 and J usage is TRBJ1-1; D is perhaps TRBD1 (5 bases). Per the germline V gene, CDR1 is SGHDN and CDR2 is FVKESK. The CDR3 length is 13 residues. The V end lost 5 bases, the J end lost 3 bases, and 10 bases lay between the germline ends. The CDR3 reads CASSTEGYTEAFF. DNA of the CDR3: TGTGCCAGCAGCACGGAGGGGTACACTGAAGCTTTCTTT.

This clonotype was observed a handful of times. The chain carries TRBV11-1 and TRBJ2-5; D gene ambiguous. With 4 bases removed from V and 6 bases from J, the gap between germline ends came to 12 bases. The CDR3 contains 13 residues. Germline CDR1 SGHAT, CDR2 FQDESV (reference sequence). The CDR3 spells CASSSGNLQTQYF. The CDR3 coding sequence is TGTGCCAGCAGCTCGGGTAACCTTCAGACCCAGTACTTC.

V usage is TRBV12-3 or TRBV12-4 and J usage is TRBJ1-5; TRBD1 agrees at 7 bases. The CDR3 is 15 residues long. The trim removed 1 base at V and 7 bases at J, leaving 7 bases unmatched. The CDR3 DNA follows: TGTGCCAGCAGTTTAGTCGCGACAGGGCGCCAGCCCCAGCATTTT. Amino acids: CASSLVATGRQPQHF.

The chain is built from TRBV15 and TRBJ1-5; D gene uncertain. Trimming shortened V by 0 bases and J by 0 bases, and 9 bases separated the two germline ends. Germline V CDR1 and CDR2: LNHNV, YYDKDF (reference sequence). The length of the CDR3 is 16 residues. The CDR3 region has the DNA TGTGCCACCAGCAGAGATTTGGCAACTAGCAATCAGCCCCAGCATTTT. Translating gives CATSRDLATSNQPQHF.

The J gene is TRBJ2-1, the V gene TRBV25-1; weak D call: TRBD1 (6 bases). Germline CDR1 MGHDK, CDR2 SYGVNS. The CDR3 loop spans 13 amino acids. Trimming pared 6 bases from V and 4 bases from J, leaving 10 bases between. Here the CDR3 DNA reads TGTGCCAGCAGAAGGACAGTTTACAATGAGCAGTTCTTC. Translated, it gives CASRRTVYNEQFF. The full variable domain, its missing parts supplied by reference TRBV25-1 and TRBJ2-1, is EADIYQTPRYLVIGTGKKITLECSQTMGHDKMYWYQQDPGMELHLIHYSYGVNSTEKGDLSSESTVSRIRTEHFPLTLESARPSHTSQYLCASRRTVYNEQFFGPGTRLTVL.

The sample holds a few counts of this clonotype. The chain links TRBV20-1 to TRBJ2-5; 9 positions agree with TRBD1. Germline values: CDR1 DFQATT, CDR2 SNEGSKA (reference sequence). The CDR3 is 15 residues long. J lost 9 bases, V lost 2 bases, and 13 bases had no gene match. CDR3 sequence reads: CSARLTGGYQGPQYF. The CDR3 DNA sequence: TGCAGTGCTAGATTAACAGGGGGCTATCAAGGGCCCCAGTACTTC.

This CDR3 is CATSRGGVGYGYTF. The CDR3 bases are TGTGCCACCAGCAGAGGTGGGGTGGGGTATGGCTACACCTTC. This chain links TRBV15 with TRBJ1-2; D gene unclear. The germline gives CDR1 LNHNV, CDR2 YYDKDF (reference sequence). The ends were cut back, 1 base at V and 5 bases at J, with 11 bases in the middle. This CDR3 contains 14 residues.

This clonotype was recorded at least ten times. This chain links TRBV12-3 or TRBV12-4 with TRBJ2-1, with 8 bases lining up with TRBD1. The CDR3 loop spans 15 amino acids. The junction had 13 bases not matched to a gene; V was cut back by 7 bases and J by 8 bases. The DNA for the CDR3 is TGTGCCAGCACTTCAACGAGGACAGGGCGCGATGAGCAGTTCTTC. Translated, it gives CASTSTRTGRDEQFF.

The chain employs TRBV6-2 or TRBV6-3 and TRBJ1-5; TRBD1 might be the D (5 bases). The CDR3 has 14 residues. Trimming left V 7 bases short and J 5 bases short, with 15 bases between. The V gene's germline CDR1 is MNHEY and CDR2 SVGEGT. The CDR3 nucleotides read TGTGCCAGCAAACTCCAGGGAGGCCATCAGCCCCAGCATTTT. Protein: CASKLQGGHQPQHF.

This clonotype was seen a handful of times. This chain joins TRBV28 and TRBJ1-3; D possibly corresponds to TRBD1 (6 bases). CDR3 length: 14 residues. CDR1 MDHEN and CDR2 SYDVKM come from the germline V gene. Trimming stripped 5 bases from V and 4 bases from J, with 12 bases between. The chain's CDR3 is CASSEGGSGNTIYF. CDR3 in DNA: TGTGCCAGCAGTGAGGGGGGGAGCGGAAACACCATATATTTT.

This clonotype was detected ten times or more. The chain couples TRBV7-2 to TRBJ2-7; TRBD1 aligns across 10 bases. This CDR3 spans 14 amino acids. V lost 5 bases and J lost 7; bases outside the gene matches: 8. Germline-derived CDR1 and CDR2 are SGHTA and FQGNSA. CDR3 DNA sequence: TGTGCCAGCAGCGAACGACAGGGGGCTTGGGAGCAGTACTTC. It specifies CASSERQGAWEQYF.

This clonotype has ten or more counts. V and J are TRBV7-2 and TRBJ2-6; 7 nucleotides match TRBD1. J lost 0 bases, V lost 7 bases, and 6 bases had no gene match. Per the germline V gene, CDR1 is SGHTA and CDR2 is FQGNSA. The CDR3 has 16 residues. As DNA, the CDR3 is TGTGCCAGCACCTTCAGGGGGATCTCTGGGGCCAACGTCCTGACTTTC. It specifies CASTFRGISGANVLTF.

With regard to this clonotype: Germline and junction disagree at one end, which may indicate a read error. CDR3 residues: CASSPYRQATGELLF. In nucleotides, the CDR3 is TGTGCCAGCTCACCATACAGACAGGCCACCGGGGAGCTGCTTTTT. J is TRBJ2-2 and V is TRBV18; tentative D call: TRBD1 (6 bases). Germline CDR1 KGHSH, CDR2 LQKENI. This CDR3 has 15 amino acids.

This clonotype has a handful of counts. The chain recombines TRBV7-9 with TRBJ1-1; D might be TRBD1 (5 bases). Germline CDR1 SEHNR, CDR2 FQNEAQ (reference sequence). V was clipped by 7 bases and J by 11 bases, with 17 bases between them. There are 12 residues in the CDR3. The CDR3: CASTQGSGGAFF. The DNA of the CDR3 is TGTGCCAGCACCCAAGGGTCCGGGGGGGCTTTCTTT.

This CDR3 is CASSLGGAEKLFF. DNA for the CDR3: TGTGCCAGCAGTTTAGGGGGAGCTGAAAAACTGTTTTTT. This chain connects TRBV28 to TRBJ1-4; D possibly corresponds to TRBD1 (5 bases). V lost 2 bases to trimming and J lost 7 bases, with 8 bases between them. Germline V lookup: CDR1 MDHEN, CDR2 SYDVKM. CDR3 length: 13 amino acids.

The chain links TRBV6-1 to TRBJ2-7; possible D gene TRBD1, 5 bases. The CDR3 is made up of 13 amino acids. CDR1 MNHNS and CDR2 SASEGT come from the germline V gene. V lost 6 bases to trimming and J lost 2 bases, with 11 bases between them. The CDR3 DNA reads as TGTGCCAGCAGACGGACACCGACCTACGAGCAGTACTTC. Residues: CASRRTPTYEQYF.

This clonotype has a count of ten or more. J is TRBJ2-7 and V is TRBV7-2; TRBD1 agrees at 7 bases. The CDR3 length is 15 residues. Looked up from germline, CDR1 is SGHTA and CDR2 is FQGNSA. V shed 3 bases, J shed 2 bases, and the junction held 7 bases outside the gene matches. DNA for the CDR3: TGTGCCAGCAGCTTCGTGGGACAGCGCACCTACGAGCAGTACTTC. It specifies CASSFVGQRTYEQYF.